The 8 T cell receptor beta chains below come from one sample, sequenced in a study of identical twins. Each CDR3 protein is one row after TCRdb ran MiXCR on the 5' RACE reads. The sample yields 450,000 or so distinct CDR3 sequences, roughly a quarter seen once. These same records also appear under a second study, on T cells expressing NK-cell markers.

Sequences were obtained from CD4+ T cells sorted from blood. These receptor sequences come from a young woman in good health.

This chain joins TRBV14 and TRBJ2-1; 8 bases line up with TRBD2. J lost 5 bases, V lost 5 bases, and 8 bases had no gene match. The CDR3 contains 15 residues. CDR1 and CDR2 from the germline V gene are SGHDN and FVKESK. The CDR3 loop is CASSSSGRSNNEQFF. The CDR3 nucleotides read TGTGCCAGCAGCTCGAGCGGGAGATCGAACAATGAGCAGTTCTTC.

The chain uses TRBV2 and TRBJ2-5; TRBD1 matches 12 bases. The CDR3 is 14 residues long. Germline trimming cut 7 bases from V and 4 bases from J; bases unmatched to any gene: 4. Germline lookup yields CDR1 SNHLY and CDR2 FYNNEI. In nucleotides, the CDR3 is TGTGCCAGCAACCCGGGACAGGGGGCAGAGACCCAGTACTTC. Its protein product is CASNPGQGAETQYF. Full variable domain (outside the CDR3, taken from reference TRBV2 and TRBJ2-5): EPEVTQTPSHQVTQMGQEVILRCVPISNHLYFYWYRQILGQKVEFLVSFYNNEISEKSEIFDDQFSVERPDGSNFTLKIRSTKLEDSAMYFCASNPGQGAETQYFGPGTRLLVL.

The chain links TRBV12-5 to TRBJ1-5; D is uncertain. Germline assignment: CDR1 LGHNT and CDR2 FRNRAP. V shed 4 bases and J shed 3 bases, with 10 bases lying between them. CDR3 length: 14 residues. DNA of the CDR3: TGTGCTAGTGGTTCCCCCCGGGCCAATCAGCCCCAGCATTTT. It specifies CASGSPRANQPQHF.

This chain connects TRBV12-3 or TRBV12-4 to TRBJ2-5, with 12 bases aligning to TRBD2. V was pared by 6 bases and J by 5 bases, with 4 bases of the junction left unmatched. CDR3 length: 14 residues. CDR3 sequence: CASRLAGGAETQYF. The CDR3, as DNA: TGTGCCAGCAGACTAGCGGGGGGTGCGGAGACCCAGTACTTC.

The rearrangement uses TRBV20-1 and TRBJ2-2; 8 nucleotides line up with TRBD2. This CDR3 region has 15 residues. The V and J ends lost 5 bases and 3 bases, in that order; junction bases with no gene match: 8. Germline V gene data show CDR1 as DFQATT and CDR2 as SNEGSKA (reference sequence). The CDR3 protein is CSARGGLSDTGELFF. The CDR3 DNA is TGCAGTGCTCGGGGGGGGCTCTCGGACACCGGGGAGCTGTTTTTT.

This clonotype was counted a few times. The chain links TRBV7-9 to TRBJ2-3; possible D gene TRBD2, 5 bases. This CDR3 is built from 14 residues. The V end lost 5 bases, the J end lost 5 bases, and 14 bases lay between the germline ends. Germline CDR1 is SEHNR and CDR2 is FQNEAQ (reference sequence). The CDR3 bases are TGTGCCAGCAGCCCCTCCTCGGCGGGAGATACGCAGTATTTT. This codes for CASSPSSAGDTQYF.

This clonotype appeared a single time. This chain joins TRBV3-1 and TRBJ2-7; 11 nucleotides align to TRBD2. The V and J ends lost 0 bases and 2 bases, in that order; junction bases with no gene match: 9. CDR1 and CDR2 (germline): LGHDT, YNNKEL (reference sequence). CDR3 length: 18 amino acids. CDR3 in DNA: TGTGCCAGCAGCCAAGAAGCGCTAGCGGGAGGTGAAACCTACGAGCAGTACTTC. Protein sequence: CASSQEALAGGETYEQYF.

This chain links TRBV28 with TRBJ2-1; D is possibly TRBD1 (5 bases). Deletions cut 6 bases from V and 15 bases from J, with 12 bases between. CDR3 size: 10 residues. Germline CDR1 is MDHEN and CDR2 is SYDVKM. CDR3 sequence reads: CASSRQKPFF. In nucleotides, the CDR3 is TGTGCCAGCAGCCGACAGAAGCCGTTCTTC.